This TCR beta chain was recorded in a study of CD8 T cells in ankylosing spondylitis. Germline V gives CDR1 MNHEY, CDR2 SVGEGT. Deletions cut 3 bases from V and 4 bases from J, with 13 bases between. This CDR3 spans 15 amino acids. This clonotype has ten or more counts. The antigen is undetermined. Each TCR beta library was made by quantitative 5'-RACE that incorporated molecular barcodes. MiXCR, applied by TCRdb to the 5' RACE reads, yields one record per CDR3 protein. Among about 540,000 distinct CDR3 sequences listed, approximately 12% were seen once. Overall study findings and caveats: Clones linked with disease were CD8+ and fairly uncommon in the peripheral blood. Disease-linked clones reportedly showed significant enrichment in matched ankylosing spondylitis synovial fluid. Earlier literature documents some of the motif variants in reactive arthritis synovial fluid and blood. One TCR beta motif, made up of under ten highly homologous variants, appeared characteristic of ankylosing spondylitis blood.

The genes are TRBV6-2 or TRBV6-3 and TRBJ2-1; D perhaps matches TRBD1 (6 bases). The source is a male donor with ankylosing spondylitis. Sequencing was done on a sample of blood, either unsorted or a sorted T cell fraction (not recorded which). For the CDR3, the DNA is TGTGCCAGCAGTTATAGACAGGCAATTTACAATGAGCAGTTCTTC. Translation gives CASSYRQAIYNEQFF.